Included here is one T cell receptor beta chain sequence, with context. Its target is unknown. Germline assignment: CDR1 SGHRS and CDR2 YFSETQ. The ends lost 4 bases at V and 7 bases at J; junction bases unmatched: 15. The CDR3 totals 17 residues. The data stem from a study of cytomegalovirus exposure and HLA in healthy donors. Findings and caveats of the study: An observed cluster of highly shared sequence variants was recorded as a likely sequencing artifact. The classifier reportedly diagnosed cytomegalovirus status with high specificity and sensitivity.

Primers included in the PCR were 60 Vbeta and 13 Jbeta primers. Some clones are missing from TCRdb's copy, which holds only in-frame ones; the method was immunoSEQ multiplex PCR. The sample shows just under 150,000 clones, around 85% of them seen only once. Healthy people donating bone marrow made up the donors. The chain carries TRBV5-1 and TRBJ2-5, with TRBD2 identical over 11 bases. The sequencing input was PBMCs. This clonotype was sampled from a woman aged 25 to 39 in good health and CMV-seronegative. CDR3 residues: CASSPNSGTSGGRTQYF. The CDR3 bases are TGCGCCAGCAGCCCCAACTCCGGGACTAGCGGCGGTCGGACCCAGTACTTC.